This T cell receptor beta chain is drawn from a study of identical twins. Whole-study results and caveats: Insertions were reduced in abundant cord blood beta clonotypes but not in memory repertoires. In zero-insertion analyses, partial confounding could arise from invariant MAIT and iNKT cells.

The donors were all healthy and Caucasian. This clonotype has just a few counts. Antigen unknown. V gave up 3 bases and J gave up 0 bases, with 14 bases separating them. This CDR3 has 16 residues. Germline V lookup: CDR1 SGHRS, CDR2 YFSETQ. It was template switching that added a universal primer site, and there were unique molecular identifiers on the cDNA. TCRdb ran MiXCR on the 5' RACE reads and lists one entry per CDR3 protein. The data show approximately 350,000 distinct CDR3 sequences, roughly an eighth seen once. These records were also assigned to another study, of yellow fever vaccine responses in identical twins.

The chain joins TRBV5-1 to TRBJ2-3; weak D call: TRBD1 (6 bases). This TCR was recovered from a woman younger than 35 in good health. Specimen: CD8+ T cells sorted from blood. In DNA, the CDR3 is TGCGCCAGCAGCTGGGGACACGACTCAAGCACAGATACGCAGTATTTT. Its protein is CASSWGHDSSTDTQYF.